This TCR beta chain was recorded in a study of T cell repertoires in cytomegalovirus infection. Broader study findings: Dominant in the ex vivo response were TCR beta clonotypes restricted by HLA-C and specific for CMV. Summed frequency of public TCR beta families distinguished CMV carriers with the relevant HLA.

Using its own MiXCR run on the reads, TCRdb lists one record per CDR3 protein. The sample includes 830,000 or so distinct CDR3 sequences, approximately 29% of them seen just once. On this clonotype: The antigen is undetermined.

This CDR3 is built from 18 residues. Looked up from germline, CDR1 is LGHNT and CDR2 is FRNRAP. V lost 0 bases to trimming and J lost 3 bases; unmatched junction nucleotides: 10. This material consisted of cultured CD8+ T cells from PBMCs, taken from culture after CMV antigen stimulation. This receptor was obtained from a human donor in good health (CMV status not recorded). Some clones in this sample may be carry-over from other donors' samples. V usage is TRBV12-5 and J usage is TRBJ2-1, with 8 bases fitting TRBD2. The CDR3 DNA reads as TGTGCTAGTGGTTTGGTAGCGCGGGGGGACCCCTTCTACAATGAGCAGTTCTTC. Amino acid sequence: CASGLVARGDPFYNEQFF.